This TCR beta chain was recorded in a study of glioma-infiltrating T cells after dendritic cell vaccination (dated by TCRdb to between 2015 and 2016). Study-wide context: A cohort of roughly 15 glioblastoma patients from Phase I and II dendritic cell vaccination trials was included, of whom 9 were newly diagnosed and 6 had recurrent disease. Patients received autologous tumor lysate-pulsed dendritic cell vaccination between 2003 and 2012. The vaccine consisted of monocyte-derived dendritic cells cultured about seven days with IL-4 and GM-CSF, then pulsed overnight with autologous tumor lysate. Three intradermal dendritic cell vaccine injections were administered to patients at biweekly intervals in the arm below the axilla. Deep sequencing of TCR beta CDR3 regions was used to quantify tumor-infiltrating lymphocyte content and compare tumor and blood repertoires in dendritic cell-vaccinated glioblastoma patients. Survival after dendritic cell vaccination was correlated with TCR sequencing metrics, including TIL content and tumor-blood repertoire overlap. What the research found in general, with its limitations: The three-group TCR overlap response model was described as speculative and requiring prospective validation. After dendritic cell vaccination, a higher estimated pretreatment TIL content predicted longer time to progression and longer overall survival. TCR clonality showed no direct relationship with survival, which suggests that a diverse polyclonal response may matter. The cohort was small and heterogeneous, and full blood and tumor sets were available for few patients, with initial-recurrent tumor pairs available for even fewer patients.

With respect to this clone: Its antigen is still unknown. One base away there is no much larger clone; base qualities are not given.

Using the immunoSEQ assay, TCRB CDR3 regions were amplified from 1.5 to 2 micrograms of genomic DNA, or from all available DNA when less than that was on hand. For multiplex PCR, 60 forward primers for TCR V beta segments and 13 reverse primers for J beta segments were used. To estimate the number of reads per starting template, synthetic control templates were added to each sample at limiting dilution. Reads of 87 bp were generated by sequencing on the Illumina HiSeq System. The original methods were these. PCR and sequencing errors were removed by merging closely related sequences with a nearest neighbor algorithm. TCR overlap was defined as the percentage of unique tumor TCR beta sequences that were also found in the peripheral blood of the same patient. TCRdb retrieved this table from immuneACCESS and kept in-frame rearrangements only. Not all clones are present; in checked studies, unresolved V genes account for under half, and no reason is known for the remainder. The DNA was the basis for D and trimming; V, J and clone size are from that table. For this sample there are tens of thousands of clones; approximately 80% appear just once. Over 6.5% of the sample goes to the ten largest clones.

Selection of patients required sufficient residual fresh-frozen tumor tissue and over two years of available survival data. An isocitrate dehydrogenase mutation was not carried by any of the glioblastoma patients, although molecular status was otherwise variable. PBMC collection took place before vaccination, two weeks after the third vaccination, and at tumor progression if progression occurred. Genomic DNA was extracted with the Qiagen DNeasy Blood extraction Kit. The germline V gene provides CDR1 MNHEY and CDR2 SVGAGI. V has 4 bases trimmed and J has 4 bases trimmed; junction bases matching no gene number 3. There are 15 amino acids in the CDR3, from cysteine to phenylalanine inclusive. Only the CDR3 part of the read is kept: 45 bases, read in frame from the first base.

The origin of this receptor is a human donor with glioblastoma. The chain links TRBV6-5 with TRBJ2-1; 11 bases in the middle match TRBD2. The sample consisted of blood, taken before dendritic cell vaccination. The bases are TGTGCCAGCAGTTTCACTAGCGGGGGATACAATGAGCAGTTCTTC. The encoded protein is CASSFTSGGYNEQFF.